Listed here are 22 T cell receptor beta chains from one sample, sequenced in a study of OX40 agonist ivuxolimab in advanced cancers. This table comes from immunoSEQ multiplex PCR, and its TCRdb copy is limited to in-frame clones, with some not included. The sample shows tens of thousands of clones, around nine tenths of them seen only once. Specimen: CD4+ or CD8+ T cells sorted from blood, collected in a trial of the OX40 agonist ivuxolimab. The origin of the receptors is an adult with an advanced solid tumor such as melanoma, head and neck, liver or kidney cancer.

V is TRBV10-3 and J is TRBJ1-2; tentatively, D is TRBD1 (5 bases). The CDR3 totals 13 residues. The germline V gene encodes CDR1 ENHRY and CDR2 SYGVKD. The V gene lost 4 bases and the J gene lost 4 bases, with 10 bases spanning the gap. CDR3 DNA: TGTGCCATCAGTGGTGGGACGGCCTATGGCTACACCTTC. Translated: CAISGGTAYGYTF.

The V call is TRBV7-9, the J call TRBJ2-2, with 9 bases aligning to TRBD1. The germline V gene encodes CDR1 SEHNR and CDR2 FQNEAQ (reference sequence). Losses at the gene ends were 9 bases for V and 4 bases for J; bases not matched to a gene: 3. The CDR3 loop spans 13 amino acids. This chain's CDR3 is CARGQGVTGELFF. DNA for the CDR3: TGTGCCAGGGGACAGGGCGTCACCGGGGAGCTGTTTTTT. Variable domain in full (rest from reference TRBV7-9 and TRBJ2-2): DTGVSQNPRHKITKRGQNVTFRCDPISEHNRLYWYRQTLGQGPEFLTYFQNEAQLEKSRLLSDRFSAERPKGSFSTLEIQRTEQGDSAMYLCARGQGVTGELFFGEGSRLTVL.

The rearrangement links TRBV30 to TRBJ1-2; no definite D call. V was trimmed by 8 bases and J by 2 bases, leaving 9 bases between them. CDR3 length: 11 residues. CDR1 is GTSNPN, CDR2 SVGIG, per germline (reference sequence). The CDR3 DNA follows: TGTGCCAGAGCGGGGAACTATGGCTACACCTTC. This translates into CARAGNYGYTF.

The CDR3 DNA follows: TGTGCCATCAGTCGGGACGGAGATAGCAATCAGCCCCAGCATTTT. It translates to CAISRDGDSNQPQHF. The V and J genes are TRBV10-3 and TRBJ1-5; a weak D match, TRBD1 (5 bases). Trimming removed 5 bases at V and 0 bases at J, with 11 bases between. The CDR3 is made up of 15 amino acids. CDR1 ENHRY and CDR2 SYGVKD come from the germline V gene.

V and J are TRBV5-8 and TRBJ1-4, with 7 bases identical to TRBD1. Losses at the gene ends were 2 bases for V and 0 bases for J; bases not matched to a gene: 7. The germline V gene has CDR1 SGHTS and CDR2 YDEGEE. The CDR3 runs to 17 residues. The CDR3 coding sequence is TGTGCCAGCAGCTTTTCCCGGGACAGTGCAACTAATGAAAAACTGTTTTTT. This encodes CASSFSRDSATNEKLFF.

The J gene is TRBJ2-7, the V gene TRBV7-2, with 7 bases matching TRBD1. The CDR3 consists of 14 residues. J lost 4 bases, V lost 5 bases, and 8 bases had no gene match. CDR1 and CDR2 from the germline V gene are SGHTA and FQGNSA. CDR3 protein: CASSQGQRPYEQYF. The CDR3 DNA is TGTGCCAGCAGCCAGGGACAGAGACCTTACGAGCAGTACTTC.

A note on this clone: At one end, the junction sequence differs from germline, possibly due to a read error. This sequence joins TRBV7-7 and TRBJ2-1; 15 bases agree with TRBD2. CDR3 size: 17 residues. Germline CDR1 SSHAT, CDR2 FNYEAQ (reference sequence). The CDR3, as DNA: TGTGCTAGCAGCTTAGGAACGGGACTAGCGGGGGGAGGTGAGCAGTTCTTC. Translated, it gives CASSLGTGLAGGGEQFF. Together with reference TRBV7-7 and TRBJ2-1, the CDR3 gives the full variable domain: GAGVSQSPRYKVTKRGQDVTLRCDPISSHATLYWYQQALGQGPEFLTYFNYEAQPDKSGLPSDRFSAERPEGSISTLTIQRTEQRDSAMYRCASSLGTGLAGGGEQFFGPGTRLTVL.

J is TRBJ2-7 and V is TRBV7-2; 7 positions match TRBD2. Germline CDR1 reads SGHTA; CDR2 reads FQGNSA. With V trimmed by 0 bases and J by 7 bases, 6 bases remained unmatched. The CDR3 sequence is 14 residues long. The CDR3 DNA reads TGTGCCAGCAGCTTAGCGCGGGAGTCGGGGGAGCAGTACTTC. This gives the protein CASSLARESGEQYF.

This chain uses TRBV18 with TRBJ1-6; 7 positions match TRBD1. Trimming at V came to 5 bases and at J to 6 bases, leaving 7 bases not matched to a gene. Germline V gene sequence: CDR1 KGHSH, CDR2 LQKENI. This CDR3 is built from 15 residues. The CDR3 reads CASSFGTARNSPLHF. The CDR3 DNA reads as TGTGCCAGCTCATTCGGGACAGCCCGTAATTCACCCCTCCACTTT.

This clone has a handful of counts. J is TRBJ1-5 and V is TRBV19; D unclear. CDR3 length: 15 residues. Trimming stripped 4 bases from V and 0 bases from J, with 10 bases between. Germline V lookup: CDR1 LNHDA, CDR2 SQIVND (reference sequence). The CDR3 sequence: CASSTHYSSNQPQHF. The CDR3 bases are TGTGCCAGTAGTACCCATTACAGTAGCAATCAGCCCCAGCATTTT.

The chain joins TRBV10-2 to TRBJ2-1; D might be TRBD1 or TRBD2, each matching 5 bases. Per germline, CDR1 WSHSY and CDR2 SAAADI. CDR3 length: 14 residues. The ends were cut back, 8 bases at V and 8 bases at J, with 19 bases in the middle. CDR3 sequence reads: CASGTYIGRDEQFF. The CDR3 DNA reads TGCGCCAGCGGGACCTACATAGGCAGGGATGAGCAGTTCTTC.

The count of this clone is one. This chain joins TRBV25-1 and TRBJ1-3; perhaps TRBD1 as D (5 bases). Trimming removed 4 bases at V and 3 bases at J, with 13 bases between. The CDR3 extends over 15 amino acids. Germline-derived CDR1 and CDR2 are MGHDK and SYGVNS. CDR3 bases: TGTGCCAGCAGTGTGCAGGGAAGCGGTGGAAACACCATATATTTT. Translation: CASSVQGSGGNTIYF.

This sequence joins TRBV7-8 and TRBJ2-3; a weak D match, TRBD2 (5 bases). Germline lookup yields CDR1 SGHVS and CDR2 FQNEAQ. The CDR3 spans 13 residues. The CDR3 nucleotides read TGTACCTCACGCCAGCGGAGCACAGATACGCAGTATTTT. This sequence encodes CTSRQRSTDTQYF.

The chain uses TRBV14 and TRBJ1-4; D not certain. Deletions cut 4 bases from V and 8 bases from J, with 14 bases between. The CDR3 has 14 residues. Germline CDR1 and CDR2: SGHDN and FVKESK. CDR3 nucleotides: TGTGCCAGCAGCCGCCCATCCCCAGTCGAAAAACTGTTTTTT. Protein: CASSRPSPVEKLFF.

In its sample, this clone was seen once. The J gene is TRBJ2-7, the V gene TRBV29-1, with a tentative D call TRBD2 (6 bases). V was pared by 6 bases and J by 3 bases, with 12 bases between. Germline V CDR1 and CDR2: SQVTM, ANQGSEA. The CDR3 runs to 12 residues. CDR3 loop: CSVPGGRYEQYF. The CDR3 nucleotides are TGCAGCGTCCCCGGGGGACGCTACGAGCAGTACTTC.

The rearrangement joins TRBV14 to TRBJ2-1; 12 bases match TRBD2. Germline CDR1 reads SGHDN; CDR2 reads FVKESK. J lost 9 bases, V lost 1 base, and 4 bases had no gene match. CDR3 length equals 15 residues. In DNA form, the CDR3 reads TGTGCCAGCAGCCAAGGGACTAGCGGGGTGGGTGAGCAGTTCTTC. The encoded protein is CASSQGTSGVGEQFF.

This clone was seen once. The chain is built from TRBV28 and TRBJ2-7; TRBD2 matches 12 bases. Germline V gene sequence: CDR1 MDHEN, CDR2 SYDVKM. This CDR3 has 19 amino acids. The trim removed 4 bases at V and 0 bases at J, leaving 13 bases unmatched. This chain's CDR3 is CASSSPRASGRANSYEQYF. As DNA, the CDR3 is TGTGCCAGCAGTTCCCCTCGGGCTAGCGGGAGGGCCAACTCCTACGAGCAGTACTTC.

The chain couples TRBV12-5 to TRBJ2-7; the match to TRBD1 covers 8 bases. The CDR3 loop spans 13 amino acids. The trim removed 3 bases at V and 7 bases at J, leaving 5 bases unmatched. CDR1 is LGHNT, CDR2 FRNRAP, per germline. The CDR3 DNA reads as TGTGCTAGTGGTTTACAGGGGGTTGGAGAGCAGTACTTC. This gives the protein CASGLQGVGEQYF.

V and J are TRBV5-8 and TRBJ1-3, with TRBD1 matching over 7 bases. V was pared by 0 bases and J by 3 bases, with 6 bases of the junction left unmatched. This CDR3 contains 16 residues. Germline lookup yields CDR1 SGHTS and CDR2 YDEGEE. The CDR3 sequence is CASSLVQGDYGNTIYF. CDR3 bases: TGTGCCAGCAGCTTGGTTCAGGGGGACTATGGAAACACCATATATTTT.

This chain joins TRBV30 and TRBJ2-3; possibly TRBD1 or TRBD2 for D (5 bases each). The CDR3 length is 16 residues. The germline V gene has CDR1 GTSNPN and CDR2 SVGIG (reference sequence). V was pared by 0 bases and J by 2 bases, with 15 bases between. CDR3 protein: CAWSVGMGVVTDTQYF. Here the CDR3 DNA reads TGTGCCTGGAGTGTTGGGATGGGGGTAGTCACAGATACGCAGTATTTT.

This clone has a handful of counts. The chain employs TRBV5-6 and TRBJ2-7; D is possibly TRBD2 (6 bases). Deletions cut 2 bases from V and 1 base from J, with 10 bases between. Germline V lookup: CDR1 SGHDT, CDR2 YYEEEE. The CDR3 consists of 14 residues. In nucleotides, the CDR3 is TGTGCCAGCAGCTTCACCGGGGGTTCCTACGAGCAGTACTTC. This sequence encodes CASSFTGGSYEQYF.

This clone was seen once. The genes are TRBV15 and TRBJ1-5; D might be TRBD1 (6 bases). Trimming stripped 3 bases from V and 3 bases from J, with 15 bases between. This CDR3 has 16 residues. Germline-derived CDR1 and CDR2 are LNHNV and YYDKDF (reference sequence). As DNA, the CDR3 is TGTGCCACCAGCAGTCTAGCCAGGGGATTCAATCAGCCCCAGCATTTT. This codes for CATSSLARGFNQPQHF. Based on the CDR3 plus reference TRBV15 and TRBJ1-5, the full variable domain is DAMVIQNPRYQVTQFGKPVTLSCSQTLNHNVMYWYQQKSSQAPKLLFHYYDKDFNNEADTPDNFQSRRPNTSFCFLDIRSPGLGDTAMYLCATSSLARGFNQPQHFGDGTRLSIL.